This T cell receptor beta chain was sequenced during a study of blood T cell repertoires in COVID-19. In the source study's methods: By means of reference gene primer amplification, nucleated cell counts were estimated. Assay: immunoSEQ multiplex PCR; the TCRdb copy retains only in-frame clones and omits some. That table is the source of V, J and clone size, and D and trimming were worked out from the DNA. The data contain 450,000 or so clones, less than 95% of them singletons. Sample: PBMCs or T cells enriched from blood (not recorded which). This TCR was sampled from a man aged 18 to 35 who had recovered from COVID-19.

CDR3 DNA sequence: TGCGCCAGCAGGAGAGTAGATACGCAGTATTTT. It codes for CASRRVDTQYF. V and J are TRBV23-1 and TRBJ2-3; D unclear. TRBV23-1 is an open reading frame, and its role is uncertain. V lost 6 bases and J 5 bases, leaving 6 bases between the germline ends. The CDR3 is 11 amino acids.